The T cell receptor (beta chain) described here comes from a study of blood T cell repertoires in COVID-19 (dated by TCRdb to 2020 to 2022). Some background on the complete study: Collaborator samples came from the United States, Italy and Spain and covered acute and convalescent phases of COVID-19. Where HLA class I and class II types were available, the types were taken from metadata supplied by the sample provider, not from assay-based typing. Samples were obtained from the ongoing ImmuneRACE study (first 160 participants) and from 1,254 subjects provided by 6 global collaborators. Deeply sampled blood TCRbeta repertoires from subjects exposed to, actively infected with, or recovered from COVID-19 were included in the dataset. The prospective study material was composed of cDNA or gDNA derived from T cells, B-cell-depleted T cells, or PBMCs. The repertoires were made available in a free public database intended to serve as a resource for research on the immune response to SARS-CoV-2. The sample metadata nearly always contained a de-identified subject ID, COVID-19 status, age in years and sex. What the research found in general, with its limitations: The quantity of clinical and demographic metadata differed by source and by participant and was supplied without curation.

Enrolling through a virtual design, the prospective study's participants ranged in age from roughly 18 to 89 years and lived across more than 20 United States geographic areas. In the prospective study, participants were assigned to cohorts based on the clinical history participants reported in a screening survey and a study questionnaire. Recovered participants in ImmuneRACE Cohort 3 were defined as having two consecutive negative NP/OP PCR tests, clearance from a healthcare professional, or resolution of symptoms. Each participant in the prospective study had whole blood, serum and a nasopharyngeal or oropharyngeal swab collected by mobile phlebotomists. Participants in the prospective study had the option to provide additional blood draws and questionnaires over a 2-month period. Before DNA extraction, blood samples from the prospective study were shipped at room temperature or frozen. The germline V gene (reference sequence) specifies LGHDT as CDR1 and YNNKEL as CDR2. V trim: 0 bases; J trim: 6 bases; unmatched bases: 13. The CDR3, cysteine through phenylalanine, is 19 amino acids long. The only DNA kept is the CDR3, 57 bases in frame from the first base.

TCRbeta CDR3 regions were amplified from genomic DNA by means of the immunoSEQ Assay, a bias-controlled multiplex PCR. Per the original workflow: Within the assay, amplification of reference gene primers was used to estimate how many nucleated cells each sample contained. To quantify the absolute abundance of each unique TCRbeta CDR3 rearrangement, sequence reads were collapsed and filtered. For each sample, productive Simpson clonality was calculated as the square root of Simpson's diversity index over productive rearrangements. TCRdb carries this immuneACCESS record with in-frame sequences only. Its versions omit some clonotypes, under half of them owing to an unresolved V gene in the studies checked, with the rest unexplained. V, J and clone size are taken as reported in that table, and D and trimming were inferred from the DNA itself. The sample contains some 320,000 clones, roughly nine tenths of them found a single time. The top ten clonotypes cover 4.5% to 6.5% of the sample.

Regarding this clone: This receptor's antigen is unknown. Qualities for individual bases were not recorded, and no much larger clone is one base off.

The rearranged segments are TRBV3-1 (or the pseudogene TRBV3-2) and TRBJ1-6, and 8 junctional nucleotides match TRBD1. The sample was PBMCs or T cells enriched from blood (not recorded which). The TCR comes from a man aged 55 to 70 who had recovered from COVID-19. The CDR3 has the sequence CASSQEWDCQGAGNSPLHF. The nucleotide sequence is TGTGCCAGCAGCCAAGAGTGGGACTGCCAGGGGGCAGGTAATTCACCCCTCCACTTT.